The rows below give T cell receptor beta chains drawn from one sample of a study of blood T cells in healthy people across ages. One entry per CDR3 protein results from TCRdb running MiXCR on the 5' RACE reads. The data show 1.4 million to 1.5 million distinct CDR3 sequences, roughly 40% seen once. Specimen: blood. The receptors derive from a woman younger than 30 in good health. The CDR3 runs from the conserved cysteine through the conserved F or W. Each record gives: clone size, J gene, D gene, V gene, CDR3 DNA, CDR3 protein. D genes are given only for firm matches. Only part of the rows carry a size: once, few, many, or a class if the clone is expanded.

>few|TRBJ2-7|-|TRBV20-1
TGCAGTGCTAGAGTTCAGGACACCACCTACGAGCAGTACTTC
CSARVQDTTYEQYF
>-|TRBJ2-1|TRBD2|TRBV6-1
TGTGCCAGCAGCCCCCCAGGTGGGACTAGCGGGAGCGATGAGCAGTTCTTC
CASSPPGGTSGSDEQFF
>-|TRBJ2-7|-|TRBV20-1
TGCAGTGCTAGAGATTTAGAGGGTGTCGGCTACGAGCAGTACTTC
CSARDLEGVGYEQYF
>few|TRBJ2-7|-|TRBV21-1
TGTGCCAGCAGCACCCTCCTTGGAACTAGTACCTACGAGCAGTACTTC
CASSTLLGTSTYEQYF
>once|TRBJ1-3|-|TRBV14
TGTGCCAGCAGCCGACAGACTAACACCATATATTTT
CASSRQTNTIYF
>-|TRBJ2-3|TRBD1|TRBV20-1
TGCAGTGCTAGAGGTCCGGGACAGACTATAACAGATACGCAGTATTTT
CSARGPGQTITDTQYF
>-|TRBJ2-3|-|TRBV29-1
TGCAGCGTGTCCTACTTAGAGACAGATACGCAGTATTTT
CSVSYLETDTQYF
>-|TRBJ2-3|TRBD2|TRBV4-3
TGCGCCAGCAGCCAACACTCAGCGGGGGTCACAGATACGCAGTATTTT
CASSQHSAGVTDTQYF
>-|TRBJ2-3|TRBD2|TRBV2
TGTGCCAGCGGCTCTAGCGGGGGGGCATATACGCAGTATTTT
CASGSSGGAYTQYF
>few|TRBJ1-2|TRBD1|TRBV4-2
TGTGCCAGCAGCCAAGATCCCCAGGGGGGTCCTTATGGCTACACCTTC
CASSQDPQGGPYGYTF
>-|TRBJ2-1|TRBD2|TRBV9
TGTGCCAGCAGTGTCAGACTAGCGGGAGATGAGCAGTTCTTC
CASSVRLAGDEQFF
>few|TRBJ1-2|TRBD1|TRBV20-1
TGCAGTGCTCCCACAGGGGTTGGCTATGGCTACACCTTC
CSAPTGVGYGYTF
>few|TRBJ2-7|TRBD2|TRBV4-2
TGTGCCAGCAGCCAAGGGGAGGTGGGAGCGGGAGGGTATACTAGCGCCTACGAGCAGTACTTC
CASSQGEVGAGGYTSAYEQYF
>many|TRBJ2-1|TRBD2|TRBV10-3
TGTGCCATCAGTCGGACCCTGGGTAGCGGGTACAATGAGCAGTTCTTC
CAISRTLGSGYNEQFF
>-|TRBJ2-7|TRBD2|TRBV5-1
TGCGCCAGCGCCGTCGGGGGGGCAGGTTACGAGCAGTACTTC
CASAVGGAGYEQYF
>-|TRBJ1-1|TRBD1|TRBV5-4
TGTGCCAGCAGCTCAAAGGCAGGGGGAGAGAACACTGAAGCTTTCTTT
CASSSKAGGENTEAFF
>-|TRBJ2-7|-|TRBV14
TGTGCCAGCAGCCAAGGGATCTTGGACTTAAAATACGAGCAGTACTTC
CASSQGILDLKYEQYF
>few|TRBJ1-2|-|TRBV18
TGTGCCAGCTCACCTCAGGGGCGCATTGGCTACACCTTC
CASSPQGRIGYTF
>-|TRBJ2-1|-|TRBV12-3/TRBV12-4
TGTGCCACCCGGTTCACCTCGCGGATGCAGTTCTTC
CATRFTSRMQFF
>few|TRBJ2-7|TRBD1|TRBV4-1
TGCGCCAGCAGCGACTCCGGGACAGGGGATGCCGAGCAGTACTTC
CASSDSGTGDAEQYF
>-|TRBJ1-4|-|TRBV4-3
TGCGCCAGCAGCCAATTAACGGGGGAAAAACTGTTTTTT
CASSQLTGEKLFF
>-|TRBJ1-2|-|TRBV12-3/TRBV12-4
TGTGCCAGCAGTTTAGGCAGGGAGCCCTATGGCTACACCTTC
CASSLGREPYGYTF
>few|TRBJ2-1|TRBD2|TRBV20-1
TGCAGTGCTCTCCCCCTCAGACTAGCGGAGAATGAGCAGTTCTTC
CSALPLRLAENEQFF
>once|TRBJ2-1|TRBD1|TRBV20-1
TGCAGTGCTAGAGAGATAAGGGGGCTCTACGAGCAGTTCTTC
CSAREIRGLYEQFF
>few|TRBJ2-6|-|TRBV27
TGTGCCAGCAGTTTAGTTCCTGGGGCCAACGTCCTGACTTTC
CASSLVPGANVLTF
>-|TRBJ2-1|-|TRBV5-1
TGCGCCAGCAGCCCGGACATGGGTCCTGAGCAGTTCTTC
CASSPDMGPEQFF
>once|TRBJ1-2|-|TRBV3-1
TGTGCCAGCAGCCAAGATGGGGACGAGGTTGGATACGGCTACACCTTC
CASSQDGDEVGYGYTF
>-|TRBJ2-7|TRBD2|TRBV7-2
TGTGCCAGGAAAGTAAGAGGTAGCGGGGGATTCTGTTCCGACGAGCAGTACTTC
CARKVRGSGGFCSDEQYF
>-|TRBJ2-5|-|TRBV19
TGTGCCAGTAGTATAGAGATCCGGGATACTCTTGGAGAGACCCAGTACTTC
CASSIEIRDTLGETQYF
>few|TRBJ2-3|TRBD2|TRBV4-1
TGCGCCAGCAGCCAAGTAATAACGGGGGGACCAGATACGCAGTATTTT
CASSQVITGGPDTQYF
>-|TRBJ2-5|TRBD2|TRBV9
TGTGCCAGCAGCGTAGATAGCGGGGGGGCCCAAGAGACCCAGTACTTC
CASSVDSGGAQETQYF
>-|TRBJ2-3|-|TRBV6-6
TGTGCCAGCAGAGGGGGGGGGAACACAGATACGCGGTATTTT
CASRGGGNTDTRYF
>-|TRBJ2-4|-|TRBV3-1
TGTGCCAGCAGCTCCTTTAGGGGGGGCCGCAATGAGCAGTACTTC
CASSSFRGGRNEQYF
>-|TRBJ1-5|-|TRBV6-1
TGTGCCAGCAGTGAGTCTGGGGGCTATAGCAATCAGCCCCAGCATTTT
CASSESGGYSNQPQHF
>-|TRBJ1-6|-|TRBV20-1
TGCAGTGCTAGAGGGTTAGGGGCCAATTCACCCCTCCACTTT
CSARGLGANSPLHF
>-|TRBJ1-2|-|TRBV6-5
TGTGCCAGCATTTCGGGCGGCTCGGCCACTAACTATGGCTACACCTTC
CASISGGSATNYGYTF
>-|TRBJ2-7|TRBD2|TRBV20-1
TGCAGTGCTCAAATTAGCGGGATAGCCTACGAGCAGTACTTC
CSAQISGIAYEQYF
>few|TRBJ2-1|TRBD1|TRBV7-9
TGTGCCAGCAGCCATTACTATACCGGGACAGGGAAGAATGAGCAGTTCTTC
CASSHYYTGTGKNEQFF
>-|TRBJ2-2|-|TRBV11-2
TGTGCCAGCAGCTTAGTTCCCCCTACGGGGACGAACACCGGGGAGCTGTTTTTT
CASSLVPPTGTNTGELFF
>-|TRBJ2-2|-|TRBV12-3/TRBV12-4
TGTGCCAGCAGTTTTCGACGGCCGACCGGGGAGCTGTTTTTT
CASSFRRPTGELFF